This T cell receptor (beta chain) was captured in a study of T cell repertoires in cytomegalovirus infection (dated by TCRdb to about 2019). Context from the whole study: Alongside well-studied HLA-B-restricted epitopes, the peptide stimulations were aimed at recently identified HLA-C-restricted CMV epitopes, whose presentation resists viral immunomodulation. Donor HLA type was relevant to the analysis, because carriage of CMV infection together with the matching HLA type was indicated by public TCR beta signatures.

Data came from an Illumina HiSeq 1500. TCRdb took the public reads, trimmed them with fastp at Q25, ran MiXCR for clone calling and kept in-frame beta chains. Here each entry gathers all rows of one CDR3 protein and keeps the most common genes and DNA. The sample table lists some 100,000 distinct CDR3 sequences, about 30% of them with a count of one. The ten largest clones capture roughly 77% of the sample. The investigation overall reported the following: In both this cohort and an independent roughly 350-donor cohort, the cumulative frequency of public TCR beta family members distinguished carriers of CMV infection plus the relevant HLA type. The ex vivo response was dominated by HLA-C-restricted CMV-specific TCR beta clonotypes, which also provided the single most frequent clonotype in two of eight donors.

The meaning of the sample's treatment or condition label: in vitro stimulation with specific CMV peptide epitopes to enrich CMV-specific T cells. From a lookup of the germline V gene, CDR1 and CDR2 are SGHAT and FQNNGV. From cysteine to phenylalanine, the CDR3 is 15 amino acids long. Here the CDR3 DNA is all that survives: 45 bases in frame from base 1. As concerns this clonotype: The antigen this receptor binds is unknown. Mismatch with germline at one junction end may stem from a read error.

The chain is assembled from TRBV11-2 and TRBJ2-7; the D gene is perhaps TRBD1, from 5 matching bases. The TCR was taken from a human donor in good health (CMV status not recorded). Some clones in this sample may be carry-over from other donors' samples. The starting material was CD8+ T cells from cultured PBMCs, obtained from culture after CMV antigen stimulation. The encoded CDR3 is CARSLEVGVTYEQYF. The nucleotides read TGTGCCAGGAGCTTAGAAGTAGGGGTCACCTACGAGCAGTACTTC.